These 30 T cell receptor beta chains originate from one sample sequenced in a study of monozygotic twins with cystic fibrosis (dated by TCRdb to the early 2020s). To prepare the library, the immunoSEQ multiplex PCR assay was applied. TCRdb holds this immuneACCESS table with in-frame rearrangements only. Some clones are missing; in checked studies, unresolved V genes explain under half, and the rest has no known cause. For this sample the table gives 30,000 to 40,000 clones, of which 95% to 98% were detected only once. The ten largest make up over 0.15% of the sample. Sequenced input: blood. The receptor source for this set is a girl aged 2-15 years with cystic fibrosis.

The rearrangement links TRBV30 to TRBJ2-7, with D possibly being TRBD1 or TRBD2 (5 bases each). Germline loops: CDR1 GTSNPN, CDR2 SVGIG (reference sequence). This CDR3 is 14 amino acids long. V lost 5 bases and J 2 bases, leaving 16 bases between the germline ends. CDR3 sequence (DNA): TGTGCCTGGGCGAGGGGCCTAAAGACCTACGAGCAGTACTTC. It yields the protein CAWARGLKTYEQYF.

The rearrangement joins TRBV11-2 to TRBJ2-7; D might be TRBD2 (6 bases). Trimming shortened V by 3 bases and J by 4 bases, and 13 bases separated the two germline ends. This CDR3 is 14 amino acids long. Germline V CDR1 and CDR2: SGHAT, FQNNGV. CDR3 protein: CASSFGGSGYEQYF. CDR3 coding DNA: TGTGCCAGCAGCTTTGGGGGGAGCGGGTACGAGCAGTACTTC. The whole variable domain, filled in from reference TRBV11-2 and TRBJ2-7, reads EAGVAQSPRYKIIEKRQSVAFWCNPISGHATLYWYQQILGQGPKLLIQFQNNGVVDDSQLPKDRFSAERLKGVDSTLKIQPAKLEDSAVYLCASSFGGSGYEQYFGPGTRLTVT.

The count of this clone is one. V gene TRBV11-2 combines with J gene TRBJ2-7, with 8 bases fitting TRBD1. Germline V lookup: CDR1 SGHAT, CDR2 FQNNGV. This CDR3 contains 14 residues. The V segment lost 5 bases and the J segment 3 bases; nucleotides outside the gene matches: 6. The CDR3 spells CASSKQGGNYEQYF. The DNA for the CDR3 is TGTGCCAGCAGCAAACAGGGGGGAAACTACGAGCAGTACTTC.

This sequence joins TRBV5-1 and TRBJ1-3; the D gene is possibly TRBD1 (5 bases). The CDR3 is made up of 15 amino acids. Trimming left V 0 bases short and J 0 bases short, with 7 bases between. Germline lookup yields CDR1 SGHRS and CDR2 YFSETQ. The CDR3 reads CASSLGGGSGNTIYF. CDR3 nucleotides: TGCGCCAGCAGCTTGGGTGGGGGCTCTGGAAACACCATATATTTT.

The chain links TRBV6-6 to TRBJ2-2; no reliable D call. Germline CDR1 and CDR2: MNHNY and SVGAGI (reference sequence). Trimming removed 2 bases from V and 6 bases from J, with 4 bases in between. The CDR3 loop spans 12 amino acids. The CDR3 region has the DNA TGTGCCAGCAGTTACCCTGCCGGGGAGCTGTTTTTT. This encodes CASSYPAGELFF.

The count of this clone is one. V and J are TRBV25-1 and TRBJ2-7; no clear D gene. This CDR3 has 17 residues. Trimming removed 2 bases at V and 5 bases at J, with 22 bases between. Germline V gene lookup returns CDR1 MGHDK and CDR2 SYGVNS. For the CDR3, the DNA is TGTGCCAGCAGTGAAGTTGGGTCGGTGGCTGGGATCAACGAGCAGTACTTC. Its translation: CASSEVGSVAGINEQYF.

J is TRBJ2-3 and V is TRBV5-4; tentative D call: TRBD2 (6 bases). The V end lost 0 bases, the J end lost 0 bases, and 8 bases lay between the germline ends. The CDR3 sequence is 15 residues long. CDR1 is SGHNT and CDR2 is YYREEE in the germline V gene (reference sequence). CDR3 region: CASSLGGVSTDTQYF. The CDR3 region has the DNA TGTGCCAGCAGCTTGGGGGGGGTAAGCACAGATACGCAGTATTTT.

The chain has TRBV20-1 and TRBJ2-1; D not certain. This CDR3 spans 11 amino acids. V was cut by 1 base and J by 10 bases, with 8 bases left in between. Germline-derived CDR1 and CDR2 are DFQATT and SNEGSKA (reference sequence). The CDR3 sequence: CSARGRREQFF. In DNA, the CDR3 is TGCAGTGCTAGAGGGAGAAGGGAGCAGTTCTTC.

V usage is TRBV2 and J usage is TRBJ1-5; D unresolved. The CDR3 covers 16 residues. V gave up 1 base and J gave up 0 bases, with 10 bases separating them. The germline V gene encodes CDR1 SNHLY and CDR2 FYNNEI. The CDR3 loop is CASSEGPVDSNQPQHF. CDR3 in DNA: TGTGCCAGCAGTGAAGGCCCCGTTGATAGCAATCAGCCCCAGCATTTT.

This CDR3 is CASRTIGAGELFF. The CDR3 bases are TGTGCCAGCAGAACCATTGGCGCCGGGGAGCTGTTTTTT. The rearrangement links TRBV27 to TRBJ2-2, with D unresolved. The length of the CDR3 is 13 residues. V dropped 6 bases and J dropped 6 bases, with 11 bases sitting between them. Germline V lookup: CDR1 MNHEY, CDR2 SMNVEV (reference sequence).

V and J are TRBV5-1 and TRBJ1-1; D is uncertain. The germline gives CDR1 SGHRS, CDR2 YFSETQ. V was shortened by 8 bases and J by 1 base, with 12 bases between the two germline ends. The CDR3 loop spans 13 amino acids. This chain's CDR3 is CASDPDGNTEAFF. CDR3 sequence (DNA): TGCGCCAGTGATCCGGACGGGAACACTGAAGCTTTCTTT.

This clone was observed a single time. The V gene is TRBV29-1, the J gene TRBJ2-5; 8 bases match TRBD1. The CDR3 is made up of 12 amino acids. After removal of 7 bases from V and 1 base from J, the junction contained 2 bases not matched to a gene. Looked up from germline, CDR1 is SQVTM and CDR2 is ANQGSEA. CDR3 coding DNA: TGCAGCGGGGGGACAGGCCAAGAGACCCAGTACTTC. Its protein product is CSGGTGQETQYF.

The gene calls are TRBV7-8 and TRBJ1-2; D is unclear. V was clipped by 4 bases and J by 4 bases, with 16 bases between them. The CDR3 spans 15 residues. The V gene's germline CDR1 is SGHVS and CDR2 FQNEAQ. CDR3 DNA sequence: TGTGCCAGCAGCTCTATCGACGGCCGTCTCTATGGCTACACCTTC. Translation gives CASSSIDGRLYGYTF. The whole variable domain, filled in from reference TRBV7-8 and TRBJ1-2, reads GAGVSQSPRYKVAKRGQDVALRCDPISGHVSLFWYQQALGQGPEFLTYFQNEAQLDKSGLPSDRFFAERPEGSVSTLKIQRTQQEDSAVYLCASSSIDGRLYGYTFGSGTRLTVV.

The gene calls are TRBV9 and TRBJ2-3; D call uncertain. Trimming cost V 2 bases and J 1 base, with 14 bases left between them. This CDR3 spans 16 amino acids. Germline assignment: CDR1 SGDLS and CDR2 YYNGEE. The CDR3 protein is CASSVSSGFGTDTQYF. The CDR3 nucleotides are TGTGCCAGCAGCGTGTCTTCCGGGTTCGGCACAGATACGCAGTATTTT.

The CDR3 here is CSARDRVLAFF. CDR3 coding DNA: TGCAGTGCTAGAGACCGCGTTTTGGCTTTCTTT. The chain has TRBV20-1 and TRBJ1-1; D not resolved. The CDR3 has 11 amino acids. From germline, CDR1 is DFQATT and CDR2 SNEGSKA (reference sequence). Trimming removed 0 bases from V and 11 bases from J, with 10 bases in between.

The chain employs TRBV2 and TRBJ1-1; no reliable D call. V dropped 7 bases and J dropped 2 bases, with 5 bases sitting between them. CDR1 SNHLY and CDR2 FYNNEI come from the germline V gene. The CDR3 runs to 11 residues. DNA of the CDR3: TGTGCCAGCAACGCAAACACTGAAGCTTTCTTT. It yields the protein CASNANTEAFF.

V and J are TRBV5-1 and TRBJ2-5; no clear D. Germline CDR1 is SGHRS and CDR2 is YFSETQ. There are 14 residues in the CDR3. Trimming left V 0 bases short and J 1 base short, with 7 bases between. The CDR3 DNA reads as TGCGCCAGCAGCTTGGGAACCTTCCAAGAGACCCAGTACTTC. Encoded protein: CASSLGTFQETQYF.

This clone was seen just once. The gene calls are TRBV19 and TRBJ2-1, with 11 bases fitting TRBD1. The CDR3 consists of 14 residues. V dropped 10 bases and J dropped 6; count of bases not matched to a gene: 8. Per the germline V gene, CDR1 is LNHDA and CDR2 is SQIVND (reference sequence). The CDR3 spells CATSRDRGSNEQFF. The CDR3 bases are TGTGCCACCTCCCGGGACAGGGGGAGCAATGAGCAGTTCTTC.

The V gene is TRBV12-5, the J gene TRBJ2-7, with D perhaps matching TRBD1 or TRBD2 (5 bases each). The CDR3 is 14 amino acids. Looked up from germline, CDR1 is LGHNT and CDR2 is FRNRAP. The V and J ends lost 3 bases and 6 bases respectively, with 15 bases between them. The CDR3 protein is CASGFLPGAAEQYF. As DNA, the CDR3 is TGTGCTAGTGGTTTCCTCCCCGGGGCGGCCGAGCAGTACTTC.

This rearrangement joins TRBV14 to TRBJ2-7, with 7 bases identical to TRBD1. V shed 4 bases, J shed 5 bases, and the junction held 8 bases outside the gene matches. CDR3 length: 14 amino acids. Germline CDR1 reads SGHDN; CDR2 reads FVKESK. This CDR3 is CASSPLGTANEQYF. The CDR3 DNA reads as TGTGCCAGCAGCCCACTTGGGACAGCTAACGAGCAGTACTTC.

J is TRBJ2-7 and V is TRBV13; D not certain. Trimming stripped 3 bases from V and 4 bases from J, with 13 bases between. This CDR3 is built from 14 residues. Germline V gene lookup returns CDR1 PRHDT and CDR2 FYEKMQ (reference sequence). CDR3 sequence reads: CASSFSTTIYEQYF. CDR3 coding DNA: TGTGCCAGCAGCTTTAGTACTACGATATACGAGCAGTACTTC. Supplemented by reference TRBV13 and TRBJ2-7, the full variable domain reads AAGVIQSPRHLIKEKRETATLKCYPIPRHDTVYWYQQGPGQDPQFLISFYEKMQSDKGSIPDRFSAQQFSDYHSELNMSSLELGDSALYFCASSFSTTIYEQYFGPGTRLTVT.

The chain is built from TRBV10-3 and TRBJ1-1; the D gene is possibly TRBD1 (5 bases). This CDR3 contains 15 residues. Germline assignment: CDR1 ENHRY and CDR2 SYGVKD. Between the trimmed V and J ends, which lost 4 bases and 5 bases, there was a span of 17 bases. The CDR3 sequence: CAISVGKGRATEAFF. In DNA, the CDR3 is TGTGCCATCAGTGTGGGAAAGGGCAGGGCGACTGAAGCTTTCTTT.

This chain uses TRBV7-2 with TRBJ2-7; the D is unclear. V was clipped by 3 bases and J by 4 bases, with 10 bases between them. This CDR3 region has 13 residues. The germline V gene has CDR1 SGHTA and CDR2 FQGNSA. The CDR3 sequence: CASSFPHLYEQYF. In DNA, the CDR3 is TGTGCCAGCAGCTTCCCGCATTTATACGAGCAGTACTTC.

As DNA, the CDR3 is TGTGCCAGCAGCCCCATAGCGTTTACAACCTACGAGCAGTACTTC. Amino acid sequence: CASSPIAFTTYEQYF. The chain combines TRBV7-2 with TRBJ2-7, with D perhaps matching TRBD2 (5 bases). CDR3 length equals 15 residues. Germline assignment: CDR1 SGHTA and CDR2 FQGNSA. Trimming pared 5 bases from V and 2 bases from J, leaving 16 bases between.

The rearrangement joins TRBV19 to TRBJ1-5; no definite D call. Germline CDR1 reads LNHDA; CDR2 reads SQIVND (reference sequence). The CDR3 runs 14 residues. The V gene lost 7 bases and the J gene lost 9 bases, with 19 bases spanning the gap. The CDR3 loop reads CASTTSVDTGPQHF. The CDR3 coding sequence is TGTGCCAGTACCACTTCAGTGGATACGGGGCCCCAGCATTTT. Drawing the rest from reference TRBV19 and TRBJ1-5, the complete variable domain is DGGITQSPKYLFRKEGQNVTLSCEQNLNHDAMYWYRQDPGQGLRLIYYSQIVNDFQKGDIAEGYSVSREKKESFPLTVTSAQKNPTAFYLCASTTSVDTGPQHFGDGTRLSIL.

This chain links TRBV5-1 with TRBJ1-4; the D gene is possibly TRBD1 (5 bases). The V gene's germline CDR1 is SGHRS and CDR2 YFSETQ. The CDR3 has 14 amino acids. V shed 0 bases and J shed 4 bases, with 7 bases lying between them. CDR3 DNA: TGCGCCAGCAGCTTGGGAAGGGGTAATGAAAAACTGTTTTTT. It encodes CASSLGRGNEKLFF.

The V call is TRBV7-3, the J call TRBJ2-3; tentative D call: TRBD2 (6 bases). CDR1 is SGHTA and CDR2 is FQGTGA in the germline V gene. The CDR3 extends over 15 amino acids. V lost 5 bases and J 0 bases, leaving 12 bases between the germline ends. The CDR3: CASSNSGSSTDTQYF. The CDR3 DNA reads TGTGCCAGCAGCAATAGCGGTTCTAGCACAGATACGCAGTATTTT.

This chain uses TRBV25-1 with TRBJ2-4; D possibly corresponds to TRBD2 (7 bases). Trimming cost V 4 bases and J 5 bases, with 21 bases left between them. Germline loops: CDR1 MGHDK, CDR2 SYGVNS. CDR3 length equals 17 residues. In DNA form, the CDR3 reads TGTGCCAGCAGTGGCGCCGGGGGGCGGGGGCCTCAAAACATTCAGTACTTC. Its protein is CASSGAGGRGPQNIQYF. Together with reference TRBV25-1 and TRBJ2-4, the CDR3 gives the full variable domain: EADIYQTPRYLVIGTGKKITLECSQTMGHDKMYWYQQDPGMELHLIHYSYGVNSTEKGDLSSESTVSRIRTEHFPLTLESARPSHTSQYLCASSGAGGRGPQNIQYFGAGTRLSVL.

V gene TRBV7-9 combines with J gene TRBJ2-7, with D unresolved. The germline V gene has CDR1 SEHNR and CDR2 FQNEAQ (reference sequence). The CDR3 runs 17 residues. The V and J ends lost 2 bases and 3 bases respectively, with 20 bases between them. The CDR3 DNA sequence: TGTGCCAGCAGCTTATTTGGCCGAGGCGGAACGCACTACGAGCAGTACTTC. As protein: CASSLFGRGGTHYEQYF.

The V call is TRBV27, the J call TRBJ2-2; no definite D call. CDR3 length: 13 residues. The V and J ends lost 3 bases and 2 bases respectively, with 4 bases between them. CDR1 MNHEY and CDR2 SMNVEV come from the germline V gene (reference sequence). The CDR3 nucleotides are TGTGCCAGCAGTTTCGGTAACACCGGGGAGCTGTTTTTT. It is translated as CASSFGNTGELFF.